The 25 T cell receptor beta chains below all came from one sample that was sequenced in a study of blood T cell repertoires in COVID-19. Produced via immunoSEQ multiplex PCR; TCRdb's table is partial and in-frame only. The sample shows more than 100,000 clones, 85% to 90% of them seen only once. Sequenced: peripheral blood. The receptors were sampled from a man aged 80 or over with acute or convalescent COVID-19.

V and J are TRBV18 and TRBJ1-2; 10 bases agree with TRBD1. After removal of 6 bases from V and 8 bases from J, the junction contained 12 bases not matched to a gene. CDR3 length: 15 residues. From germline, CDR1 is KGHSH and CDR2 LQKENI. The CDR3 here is CASSPRQGAGEGYTF. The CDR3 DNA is TGTGCCAGCTCTCCTCGACAGGGGGCAGGCGAAGGCTACACCTTC.

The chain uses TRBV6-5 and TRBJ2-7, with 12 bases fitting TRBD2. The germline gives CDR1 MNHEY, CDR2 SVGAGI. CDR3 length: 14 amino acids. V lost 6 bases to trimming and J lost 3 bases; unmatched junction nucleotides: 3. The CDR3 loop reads CASRSTSGSYEQYF. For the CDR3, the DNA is TGTGCCAGCAGGTCGACTAGCGGGAGCTACGAGCAGTACTTC.

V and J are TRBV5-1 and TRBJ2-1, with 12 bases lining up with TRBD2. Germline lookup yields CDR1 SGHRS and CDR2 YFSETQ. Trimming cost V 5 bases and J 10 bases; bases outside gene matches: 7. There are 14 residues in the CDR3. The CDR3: CASRSTSGGSEQFF. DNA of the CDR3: TGCGCCAGCAGGTCGACTAGCGGGGGATCCGAGCAGTTCTTC.

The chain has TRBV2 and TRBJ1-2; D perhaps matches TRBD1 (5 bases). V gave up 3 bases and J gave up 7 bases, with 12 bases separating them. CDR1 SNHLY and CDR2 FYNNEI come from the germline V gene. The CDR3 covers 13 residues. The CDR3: CASSDGGSGGYTF. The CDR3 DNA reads TGTGCCAGCAGTGACGGGGGATCTGGTGGCTACACCTTC.

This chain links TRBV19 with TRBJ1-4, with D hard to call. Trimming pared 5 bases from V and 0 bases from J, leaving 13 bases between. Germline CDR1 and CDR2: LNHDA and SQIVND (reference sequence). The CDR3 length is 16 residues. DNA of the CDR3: TGTGCCAGTAGTGTAGGCGGCTTTTCAACTAATGAAAAACTGTTTTTT. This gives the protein CASSVGGFSTNEKLFF.

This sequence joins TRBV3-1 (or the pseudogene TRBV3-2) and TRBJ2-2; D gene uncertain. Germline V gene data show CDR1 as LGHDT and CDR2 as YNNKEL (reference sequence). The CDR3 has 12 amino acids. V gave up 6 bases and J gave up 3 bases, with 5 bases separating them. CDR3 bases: TGTGCCAGCAGTTCGGACACCGGGGAGCTGTTTTTT. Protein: CASSSDTGELFF.

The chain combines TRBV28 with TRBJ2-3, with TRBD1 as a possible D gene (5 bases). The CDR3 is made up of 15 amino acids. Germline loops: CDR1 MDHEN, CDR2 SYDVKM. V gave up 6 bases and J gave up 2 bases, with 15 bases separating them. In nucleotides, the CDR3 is TGTGCCAGCAGCCCGACAAGGACACTCACAGATACGCAGTATTTT. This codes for CASSPTRTLTDTQYF.

The CDR3 is CASSFVRDSPLHF. The CDR3 DNA reads as TGTGCCAGCAGCTTCGTGCGGGATTCACCCCTCCACTTT. The rearrangement uses TRBV11-3 and TRBJ1-6; D ambiguous. CDR1 is SGHNT, CDR2 YENEEA, per germline. The CDR3 extends over 13 amino acids. V lost 3 bases to trimming and J lost 8 bases, with 8 bases between them. The whole variable domain, remainder taken from reference TRBV11-3 and TRBJ1-6, is EAGVVQSPRYKIIEKKQPVAFWCNPISGHNTLYWYLQNLGQGPELLIRYENEEAVDDSQLPKDRFSAERLKGVDSTLKIQPAELGDSAVYLCASSFVRDSPLHFGNGTRLTVT.

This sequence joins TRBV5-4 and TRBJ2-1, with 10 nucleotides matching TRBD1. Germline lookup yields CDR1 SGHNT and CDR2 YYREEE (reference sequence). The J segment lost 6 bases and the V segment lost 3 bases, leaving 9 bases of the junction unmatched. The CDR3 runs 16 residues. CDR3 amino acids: CASSWPGQGTANEQFF. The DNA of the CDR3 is TGTGCCAGCAGCTGGCCGGGACAGGGGACCGCCAATGAGCAGTTCTTC.

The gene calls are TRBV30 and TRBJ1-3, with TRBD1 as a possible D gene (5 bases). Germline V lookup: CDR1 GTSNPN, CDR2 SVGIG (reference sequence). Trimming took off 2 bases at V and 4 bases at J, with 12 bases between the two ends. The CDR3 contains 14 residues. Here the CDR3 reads CAWSSGGKGNTIYF. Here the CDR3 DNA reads TGTGCCTGGAGTTCCGGGGGGAAAGGAAACACCATATATTTT.

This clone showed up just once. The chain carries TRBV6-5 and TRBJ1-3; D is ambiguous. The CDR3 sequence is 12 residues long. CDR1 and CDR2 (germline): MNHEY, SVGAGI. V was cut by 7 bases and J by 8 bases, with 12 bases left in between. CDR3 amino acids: CASTPYGDTIYF. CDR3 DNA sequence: TGTGCCAGCACTCCCTACGGTGACACCATATATTTT.

CDR3 coding DNA: TGCAGCGTTGGGGGGGAAGAGACCCAGTACTTC. Residues: CSVGGEETQYF. V gene TRBV29-1 combines with J gene TRBJ2-5; tentative D call: TRBD2 (6 bases). The germline V gene encodes CDR1 SQVTM and CDR2 ANQGSEA. CDR3 size: 11 residues. Trimming pared 4 bases from V and 3 bases from J, leaving 6 bases between.

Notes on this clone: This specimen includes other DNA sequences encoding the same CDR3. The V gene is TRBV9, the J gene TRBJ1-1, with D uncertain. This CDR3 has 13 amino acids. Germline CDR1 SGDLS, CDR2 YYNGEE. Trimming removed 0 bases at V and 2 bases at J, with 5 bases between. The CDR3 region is CASSVDRNTEAFF. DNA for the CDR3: TGTGCCAGCAGCGTAGATAGAAACACTGAAGCTTTCTTT.

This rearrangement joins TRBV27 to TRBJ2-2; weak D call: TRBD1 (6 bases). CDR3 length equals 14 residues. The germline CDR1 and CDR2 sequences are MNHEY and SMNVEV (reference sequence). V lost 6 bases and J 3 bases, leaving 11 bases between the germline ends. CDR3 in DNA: TGTGCCAGCAGGGGGGACATCTACACCGGGGAGCTGTTTTTT. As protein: CASRGDIYTGELFF.

The CDR3 spells CASSEGKGRGQPQHF. The CDR3 nucleotides are TGTGCCAGCAGTGAAGGGAAGGGAAGGGGCCAGCCCCAGCATTTT. The V call is TRBV6-1, the J call TRBJ1-5; TRBD1 might be the D (5 bases). Per the germline V gene, CDR1 is MNHNS and CDR2 is SASEGT. The length of the CDR3 is 15 residues. The V end was cut by 1 base, the J end by 7 bases, with 14 bases between.

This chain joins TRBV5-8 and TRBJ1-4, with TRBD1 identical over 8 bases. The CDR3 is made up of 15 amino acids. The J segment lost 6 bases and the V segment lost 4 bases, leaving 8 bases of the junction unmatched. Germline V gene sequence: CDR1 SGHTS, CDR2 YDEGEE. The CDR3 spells CASSLNRGEYEKLFF. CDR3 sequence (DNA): TGTGCCAGCAGCCTTAACAGGGGGGAGTATGAAAAACTGTTTTTT.

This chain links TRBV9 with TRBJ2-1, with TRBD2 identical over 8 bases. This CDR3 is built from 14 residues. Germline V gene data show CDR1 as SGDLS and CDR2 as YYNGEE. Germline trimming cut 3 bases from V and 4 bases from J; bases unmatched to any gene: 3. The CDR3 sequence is CASSEGLGYNEQFF. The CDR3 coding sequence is TGTGCCAGCAGCGAGGGACTAGGGTACAATGAGCAGTTCTTC.

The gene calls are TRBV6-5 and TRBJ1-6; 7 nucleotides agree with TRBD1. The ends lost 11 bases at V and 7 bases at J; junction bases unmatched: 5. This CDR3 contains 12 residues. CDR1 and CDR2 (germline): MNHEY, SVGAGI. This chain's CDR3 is CAERQGNSPLHF. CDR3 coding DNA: TGTGCCGAGAGACAGGGCAATTCACCCCTCCACTTT.

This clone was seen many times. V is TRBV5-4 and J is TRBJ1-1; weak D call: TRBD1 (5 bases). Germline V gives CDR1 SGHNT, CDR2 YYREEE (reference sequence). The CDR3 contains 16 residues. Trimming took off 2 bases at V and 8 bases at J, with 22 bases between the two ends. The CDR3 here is CASSFGGDGGLAEAFF. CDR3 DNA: TGTGCCAGCAGCTTTGGAGGGGATGGGGGGTTGGCAGAAGCTTTCTTT.

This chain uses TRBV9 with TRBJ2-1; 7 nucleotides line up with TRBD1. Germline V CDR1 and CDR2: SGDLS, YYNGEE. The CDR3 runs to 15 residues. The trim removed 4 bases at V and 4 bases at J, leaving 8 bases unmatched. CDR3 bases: TGTGCCAGCAGCCCCCGACAGGGTGGGTACAATGAGCAGTTCTTC. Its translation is CASSPRQGGYNEQFF.

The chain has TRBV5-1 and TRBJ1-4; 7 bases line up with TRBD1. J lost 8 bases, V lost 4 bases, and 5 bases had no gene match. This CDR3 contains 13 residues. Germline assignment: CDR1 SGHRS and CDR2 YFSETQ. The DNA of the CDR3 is TGCGCCAGCAGCCACGACAGGGACGAAAAACTGTTTTTT. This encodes CASSHDRDEKLFF.

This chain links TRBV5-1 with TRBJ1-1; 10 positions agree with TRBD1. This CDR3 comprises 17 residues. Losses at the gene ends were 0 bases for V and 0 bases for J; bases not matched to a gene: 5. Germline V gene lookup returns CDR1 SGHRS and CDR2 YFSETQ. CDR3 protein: CASSLVRTGGLNTEAFF. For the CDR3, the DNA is TGCGCCAGCAGCTTGGTTCGGACAGGGGGACTGAACACTGAAGCTTTCTTT.

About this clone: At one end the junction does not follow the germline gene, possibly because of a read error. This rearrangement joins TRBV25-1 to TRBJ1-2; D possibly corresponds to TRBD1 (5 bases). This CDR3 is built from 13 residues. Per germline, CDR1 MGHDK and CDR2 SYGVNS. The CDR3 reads CASTEGQGYGYTF. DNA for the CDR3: TGTGCCAGCACTGAAGGGCAGGGATATGGCTACACCTTC.

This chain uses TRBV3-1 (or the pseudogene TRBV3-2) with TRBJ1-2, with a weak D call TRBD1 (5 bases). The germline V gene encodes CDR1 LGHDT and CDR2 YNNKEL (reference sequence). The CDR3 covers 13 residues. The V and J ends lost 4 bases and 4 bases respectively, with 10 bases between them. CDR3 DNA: TGTGCCAGCAGCCGACAGTCCCCCTATGGCTACACCTTC. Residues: CASSRQSPYGYTF.

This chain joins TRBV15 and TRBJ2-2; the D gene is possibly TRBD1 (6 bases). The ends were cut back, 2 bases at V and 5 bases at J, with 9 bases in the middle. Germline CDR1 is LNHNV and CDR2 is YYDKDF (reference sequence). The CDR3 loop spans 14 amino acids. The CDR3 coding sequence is TGTGCCACCAGCAGACAGGGGTCTACCGGGGAGCTGTTTTTT. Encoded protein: CATSRQGSTGELFF.